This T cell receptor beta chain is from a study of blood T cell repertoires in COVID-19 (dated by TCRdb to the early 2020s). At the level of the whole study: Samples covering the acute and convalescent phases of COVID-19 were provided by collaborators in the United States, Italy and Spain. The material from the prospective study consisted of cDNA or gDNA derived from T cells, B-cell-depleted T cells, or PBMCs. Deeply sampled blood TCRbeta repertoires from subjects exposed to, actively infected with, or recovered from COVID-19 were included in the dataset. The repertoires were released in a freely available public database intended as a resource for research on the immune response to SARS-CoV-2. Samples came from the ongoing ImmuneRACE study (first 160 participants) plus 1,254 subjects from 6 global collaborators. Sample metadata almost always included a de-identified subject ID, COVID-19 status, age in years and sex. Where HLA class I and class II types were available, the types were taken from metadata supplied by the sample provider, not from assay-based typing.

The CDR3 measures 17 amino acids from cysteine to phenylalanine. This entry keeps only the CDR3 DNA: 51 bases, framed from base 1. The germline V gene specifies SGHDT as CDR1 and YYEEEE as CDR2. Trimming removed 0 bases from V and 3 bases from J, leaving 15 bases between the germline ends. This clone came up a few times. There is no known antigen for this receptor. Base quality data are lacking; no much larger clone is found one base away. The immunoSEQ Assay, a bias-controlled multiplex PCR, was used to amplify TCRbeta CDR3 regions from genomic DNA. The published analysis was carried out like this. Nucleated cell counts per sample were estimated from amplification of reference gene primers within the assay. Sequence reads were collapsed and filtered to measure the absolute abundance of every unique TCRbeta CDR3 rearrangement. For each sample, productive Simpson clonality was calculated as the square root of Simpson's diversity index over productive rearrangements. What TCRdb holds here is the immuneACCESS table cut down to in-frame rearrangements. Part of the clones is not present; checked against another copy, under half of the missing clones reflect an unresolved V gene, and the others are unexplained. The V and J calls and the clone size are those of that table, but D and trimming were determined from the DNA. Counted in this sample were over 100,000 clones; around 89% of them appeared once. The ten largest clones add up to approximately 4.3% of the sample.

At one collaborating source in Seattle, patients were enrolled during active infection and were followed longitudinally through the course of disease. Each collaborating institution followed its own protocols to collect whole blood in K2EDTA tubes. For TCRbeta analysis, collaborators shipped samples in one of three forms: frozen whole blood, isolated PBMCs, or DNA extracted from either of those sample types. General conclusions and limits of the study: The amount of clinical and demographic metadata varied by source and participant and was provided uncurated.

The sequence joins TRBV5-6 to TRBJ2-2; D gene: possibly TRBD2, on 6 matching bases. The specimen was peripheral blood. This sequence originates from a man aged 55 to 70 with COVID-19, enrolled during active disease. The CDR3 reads CASSLDAGLFYTGELFF. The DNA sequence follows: TGTGCCAGCAGCTTGGACGCGGGATTATTTTACACCGGGGAGCTGTTTTTT.